The clone carrying this T cell receptor (beta chain) came up a few times. The antigen is unknown. These data originate in a study of identical twins. General study results and limits: Compared with unrelated sharing, twin-shared out-of-frame alpha sequences had more low-probability sequences.

TCRdb re-called the 5' RACE reads with MiXCR, one entry per CDR3 protein. The sample holds 400,000 to 500,000 distinct CDR3 sequences; about 18% are singletons and the top ten take approximately 12%. The CDR3 covers 13 residues. Germline CDR1 SEHNR, CDR2 FQNEAQ (reference sequence). V lost 5 bases and J 9 bases, leaving 14 bases between the germline ends. The sample comprised naive T cells sorted from blood. The source of this sequence is a man aged 45-65 years in good health. The chain recombines TRBV7-9 with TRBJ2-1; tentatively, D is TRBD2 (5 bases). The CDR3 DNA reads TGTGCCAGCAGCCCCACACTAGTCACTGAGCAGTTCTTC. Its protein is CASSPTLVTEQFF.